The 4 T cell receptor beta chains below all came from one sample that was sequenced in a study of shared clonotypes between healthy human individuals. The repertoire was sequenced with immunoSEQ multiplex PCR; TCRdb's copy has only in-frame clones and lacks some. The sample yields millions of clones, around nine tenths seen once. The specimen sequenced was naive CD4+ T cells sorted from blood. As to subset: CD45RA+ positively selected. The receptors shown here come from a man between 18 and 35 years old in good health.

Turning to this clone: One end of the junction varies from germline; a read error may be responsible. Other DNA sequences in the sample encode the same CDR3. The chain uses TRBV6-5 and TRBJ1-3; maybe TRBD1 (6 bases). The CDR3 contains 13 residues. The germline gives CDR1 MNHEY, CDR2 SVGAGI. This CDR3 reads CASSRTAGNTIYF. The CDR3 DNA reads as TGTGCCAGCAGCCGGACAGCTGGAAATACCATATATTTT.

This rearrangement joins TRBV2 to TRBJ2-4, with 11 bases lining up with TRBD2. The germline V gene encodes CDR1 SNHLY and CDR2 FYNNEI. CDR3 length: 16 amino acids. V shed 4 bases and J 5 bases; nucleotides not matched to a gene: 7. DNA of the CDR3: TGTGCCAGCAGTGGGGGGACTAGCGGTCCCCAAAACATTCAGTACTTC. Its protein is CASSGGTSGPQNIQYF.

The V and J genes are TRBV5-1 and TRBJ1-6, with a tentative D call TRBD1 (6 bases). CDR1 and CDR2 from the germline V gene are SGHRS and YFSETQ. The CDR3 length is 14 residues. V lost 0 bases to trimming and J lost 7 bases, with 8 bases between them. Here the CDR3 DNA reads TGCGCCAGCAGCTTGGGCAGGGGAAATTCACCCCTCCACTTT. This codes for CASSLGRGNSPLHF.

A single count supports this clone. The chain couples TRBV11-2 to TRBJ2-2; perhaps TRBD2 as D (6 bases). The germline V gene encodes CDR1 SGHAT and CDR2 FQNNGV. V was trimmed by 8 bases and J by 1 base, leaving 8 bases between them. This CDR3 is 13 amino acids long. The chain's CDR3 is CASGTLNTGELFF. CDR3 DNA: TGTGCCAGCGGGACTTTGAACACCGGGGAGCTGTTTTTT.